This T cell receptor beta chain appears in the sequencing data of a study of identical twins. Regarding the study as a whole: With beta out-of-frame sequences, excess sharing by twins was weaker.

The CDR3 runs 13 residues. Via MiXCR, TCRdb re-called the 5' RACE reads, giving one row per CDR3 protein. Among approximately 500,000 distinct CDR3 sequences, roughly 24% were seen once, and the ten largest hold 2.5% to 3.5%. As to this clonotype: Its antigen is not known.

The same data also went into a second study, on T cells expressing NK-cell markers. From that paper: Sorted CD3+CD56+NKG2C+, CD3+CD56+NKG2C- and CD3+CD56-NKG2C+ T cells supplied TCR beta repertoires.

This sequence originates from a woman under 30 in good health. The chain employs TRBV21-1 and TRBJ2-7. TRBV21-1 is noted as a pseudogene. What was sequenced was CD4+ T cells sorted from blood. The CDR3 nucleotides read TGTGCCAGCAGCAATAACCTAGCCTACGAGCAGTACTTC. Encoded protein: CASSNNLAYEQYF.